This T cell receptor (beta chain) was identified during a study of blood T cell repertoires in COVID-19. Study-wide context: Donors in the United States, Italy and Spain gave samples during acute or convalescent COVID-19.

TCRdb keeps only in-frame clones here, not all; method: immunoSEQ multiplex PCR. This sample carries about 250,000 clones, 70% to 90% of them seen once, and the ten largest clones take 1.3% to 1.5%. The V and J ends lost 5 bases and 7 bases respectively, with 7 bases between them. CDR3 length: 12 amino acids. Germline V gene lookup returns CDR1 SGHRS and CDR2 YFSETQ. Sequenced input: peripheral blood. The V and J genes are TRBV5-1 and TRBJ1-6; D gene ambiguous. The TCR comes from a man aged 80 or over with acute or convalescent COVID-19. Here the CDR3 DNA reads TGCGCCAGCAGACGGGAAAATTCACCCCTCCACTTT. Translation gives CASRRENSPLHF.